The present entry profiles one TCR beta chain with its context. Antigen: not known. The data were taken from a study of PD-1 blockade in mismatch repair-deficient tumors. Findings of the study overall: After pembrolizumab, tumor-resident clones rose rapidly, then generally contracted before radiologic responses.

PCR or immunohistochemistry showed mismatch repair deficiency in every enrolled patient. Sequenced by immunoSEQ multiplex PCR; TCRdb stores in-frame clones only, minus some. The table shows some 15,000 clones, with approximately 82% occurring only once. Sample: PBMCs, taken approximately 14 weeks after starting pembrolizumab. The source of this sequence is an adult with mismatch repair-deficient cancer.

The CDR3 sequence: CASSLEFQREEQETQYF. The CDR3, as DNA: TGCGCCAGCAGCTTGGAGTTCCAGCGGGAAGAACAAGAGACCCAGTACTTC. The J gene is TRBJ2-5, the V gene TRBV5-1; 7 nucleotides align to TRBD2. Germline V CDR1 and CDR2: SGHRS, YFSETQ. The length of the CDR3 is 17 residues. The V segment lost 0 bases and the J segment 2 bases; nucleotides outside the gene matches: 10.